This TCR beta chain was recovered during a study of T-cell reconstitution after alpha-beta-depleted transplantation in children. Study-wide findings and caveats: From newly produced T cells came most of the T-cell counts and diversity one year after transplant.

This sample's TCRbeta library carried unique molecular identifier barcodes. TCRdb called the PCR reads again in MiXCR, with one record for every CDR3 protein. The repertoire holds 150,000 to 200,000 distinct CDR3 sequences, with about 6% as singletons. The CDR3 consists of 12 residues. In germline, CDR1 is SQVTM, CDR2 ANQGSEA. V was pared by 5 bases and J by 2 bases, with 9 bases between. This clonotype was picked up many times. Its antigen remains unknown. The sequencing used PBMCs, collected before TCRalphabeta/CD19-depleted stem cell transplant. The chain carries TRBV29-1 and TRBJ1-1; D is unresolved. The receptor comes from a girl younger than two with combined immunodeficiency, due to receive a stem cell transplant. CDR3 DNA sequence: TGCAGCGTTCTACCAGCTAACACTGAAGCTTTCTTT. Translation: CSVLPANTEAFF.